A selection of T cell receptor beta chains follows, all from one sample in a study of blood T cell repertoires in COVID-19. Sequenced by immunoSEQ multiplex PCR; TCRdb stores in-frame clones only, minus some. Among hundreds of thousands of clones listed, about 90% were seen once. Sequenced material: peripheral blood. The source is a man younger than 35 with active or convalescent COVID-19. Both conserved end residues are part of each CDR3. D genes are given only for firm matches. Part of the rows lack a size; the others show once, few, many or a class for expanded clones.

V gene: TRBV11-3; D gene: TRBD1; J gene: TRBJ2-4; clone size: .; CDR3 DNA: TGTGCCAGCAGCCCCCGACAGGGCGACATTCAGTACTTC; CDR3 protein: CASSPRQGDIQYF
V gene: TRBV7-8; D gene: .; J gene: TRBJ2-7; clone size: .; CDR3 DNA: TGTGCCAGCAGTCCGTTCCGCGAGCAGTACTTC; CDR3 protein: CASSPFREQYF
V gene: TRBV28; D gene: .; J gene: TRBJ1-5; clone size: .; CDR3 DNA: TGTGCCAGCAGTCCTCTATATAGCAATCAGCCCCAGCATTTT; CDR3 protein: CASSPLYSNQPQHF
V gene: TRBV7-3; D gene: TRBD2; J gene: TRBJ2-3; clone size: .; CDR3 DNA: TGTGCCAGCAGCCCCGGGGGGAGTACAGATACGCAGTATTTT; CDR3 protein: CASSPGGSTDTQYF
V gene: TRBV21-1; D gene: .; J gene: TRBJ1-5; clone size: .; CDR3 DNA: TGTGCCAGCAGCGACCTGACAGGGGAATTCAATCAGCCCCAGCATTTT; CDR3 protein: CASSDLTGEFNQPQHF
V gene: TRBV6-6; D gene: .; J gene: TRBJ1-1; clone size: many; CDR3 DNA: TGTGCCAGCAGTTACACGCACCAGAAGAACACTGAAGCTTTCTTT; CDR3 protein: CASSYTHQKNTEAFF
V gene: TRBV12-3/TRBV12-4; D gene: .; J gene: TRBJ2-5; clone size: .; CDR3 DNA: TGTGCCAGCAGTTTTTCGGGACAAAGATACTTC; CDR3 protein: CASSFSGQRYF
V gene: TRBV4-1; D gene: .; J gene: TRBJ2-6; clone size: .; CDR3 DNA: TGCGCCAGCAGCCAACCCGGAACAGGTACCGGGGCCAACGTCCTGACTTTC; CDR3 protein: CASSQPGTGTGANVLTF
V gene: TRBV3-1/TRBV3-2; D gene: TRBD1; J gene: TRBJ2-2; clone size: .; CDR3 DNA: TGTGCCAGCAGCCCTGGACAGGGGGCGCCGAACACCGGGGAGCTGTTTTTT; CDR3 protein: CASSPGQGAPNTGELFF
V gene: TRBV27; D gene: TRBD1; J gene: TRBJ1-5; clone size: .; CDR3 DNA: TGTGCCAGCAAACCGACAGGGGATCAGCCCCAGCATTTT; CDR3 protein: CASKPTGDQPQHF
V gene: TRBV5-1; D gene: TRBD2; J gene: TRBJ2-7; clone size: .; CDR3 DNA: TGCGCCAGCAGCTTATCCGGGGGGACTTACGAGCAGTACTTC; CDR3 protein: CASSLSGGTYEQYF
V gene: TRBV4-1; D gene: TRBD1; J gene: TRBJ2-7; clone size: .; CDR3 DNA: TGCGCCAGCAGCCACCCGACAGGGGGAGACGAGCAGTACTTC; CDR3 protein: CASSHPTGGDEQYF
V gene: TRBV20-1; D gene: .; J gene: TRBJ1-1; clone size: .; CDR3 DNA: TGCAGTGCTAGTCCCCAGGGGATGAACACTGAAGCTTTCTTT; CDR3 protein: CSASPQGMNTEAFF
V gene: TRBV5-6; D gene: .; J gene: TRBJ1-2; clone size: .; CDR3 DNA: TGTGCCAGCAGCTTCGGTAGTAACTATGGCTACACCTTC; CDR3 protein: CASSFGSNYGYTF
V gene: TRBV5-5; D gene: TRBD1; J gene: TRBJ2-7; clone size: .; CDR3 DNA: TGTGCCAGCAGCCGACCAGGGGGCTACGAGCAGTACTTC; CDR3 protein: CASSRPGGYEQYF
V gene: TRBV10-1; D gene: TRBD2; J gene: TRBJ2-1; clone size: .; CDR3 DNA: TGCGCCAGCAGCGCCGGACTAGCGGGGGGTAATGAGCAGTTCTTC; CDR3 protein: CASSAGLAGGNEQFF
V gene: TRBV7-9; D gene: TRBD2; J gene: TRBJ2-4; clone size: .; CDR3 DNA: TGTGCCAGCAGCTTTCGGGGGGAGAACATTCAGTACTTC; CDR3 protein: CASSFRGENIQYF
V gene: TRBV27; D gene: TRBD1; J gene: TRBJ1-2; clone size: .; CDR3 DNA: TGTGCCAGCAGTTTGGGACAGGGGGCTTTTGACTATGGCTACACCTTC; CDR3 protein: CASSLGQGAFDYGYTF
V gene: TRBV18; D gene: TRBD1; J gene: TRBJ1-1; clone size: few; CDR3 DNA: TGTGCCAGCTCTCAAACAGGGGGCGGGAGTGAAGCTTTCTTT; CDR3 protein: CASSQTGGGSEAFF
V gene: TRBV28; D gene: TRBD1; J gene: TRBJ1-2; clone size: few; CDR3 DNA: TGTGCCAGCAGTCCCGGGACAGGGCCACCCCATGGCTACACCTTC; CDR3 protein: CASSPGTGPPHGYTF
V gene: TRBV14; D gene: .; J gene: TRBJ1-6; clone size: once; CDR3 DNA: TGTGCCAGCAGCCAAGGCGGGGGATGGGTCGGATCACCCCTCCACTTT; CDR3 protein: CASSQGGGWVGSPLHF
V gene: TRBV5-1; D gene: TRBD2; J gene: TRBJ2-1; clone size: once; CDR3 DNA: TGCGCCAGCAGCTTGAGAACTAGCGAAATCAATGAGCAGTTCTTC; CDR3 protein: CASSLRTSEINEQFF
V gene: TRBV24-1; D gene: .; J gene: TRBJ1-2; clone size: .; CDR3 DNA: TGTGCCACCAGTGGGAGGGGCTTGAACTATGGCTACACCTTC; CDR3 protein: CATSGRGLNYGYTF
V gene: TRBV7-2; D gene: TRBD2; J gene: TRBJ2-7; clone size: few; CDR3 DNA: TGTGCCAGCAGCCCGGGGGGGACTATACCATACGAGCAGTACTTC; CDR3 protein: CASSPGGTIPYEQYF
V gene: TRBV5-6; D gene: .; J gene: TRBJ2-7; clone size: .; CDR3 DNA: TGTGCCAGCAGCTTGGTCGTATCCTACGAGCAGTACTTC; CDR3 protein: CASSLVVSYEQYF
V gene: TRBV5-5; D gene: .; J gene: TRBJ2-5; clone size: .; CDR3 DNA: TGTGCCAGCAGCCCCCTTTCAGGCAGGGACCAAGAGACCCAGTACTTC; CDR3 protein: CASSPLSGRDQETQYF
V gene: TRBV5-4; D gene: TRBD1; J gene: TRBJ1-4; clone size: once; CDR3 DNA: TGTGCCAGCAGCTTGTCGGGGACAGGGAATGAAAAACTGTTTTTT; CDR3 protein: CASSLSGTGNEKLFF
V gene: TRBV15; D gene: .; J gene: TRBJ2-3; clone size: .; CDR3 DNA: TGTGCCACCAGCAGCGACCAAGTAGGAGTTACGCAGTATTTT; CDR3 protein: CATSSDQVGVTQYF
V gene: TRBV21-1; D gene: .; J gene: TRBJ1-5; clone size: .; CDR3 DNA: TGTGCCAGCAGCAAAATTCCCGGTGGGGCCTCTGATCAGCCCCAGCATTTT; CDR3 protein: CASSKIPGGASDQPQHF
V gene: TRBV4-1; D gene: TRBD1; J gene: TRBJ1-5; clone size: .; CDR3 DNA: TGCGCCAGCAGCCAACATGACAGGGGCAATCAGCCCCAGCATTTT; CDR3 protein: CASSQHDRGNQPQHF
V gene: TRBV27; D gene: .; J gene: TRBJ2-5; clone size: .; CDR3 DNA: TGTGCCAGCAGTGACCTCGCTGACAACTACCAAGAGACCCAGTACTTC; CDR3 protein: CASSDLADNYQETQYF
V gene: TRBV7-9; D gene: .; J gene: TRBJ1-1; clone size: .; CDR3 DNA: TGTGCCAGCAGCGTTACGAGTGCCACTGAAGCTTTCTTT; CDR3 protein: CASSVTSATEAFF
V gene: TRBV6-2/TRBV6-3; D gene: TRBD2; J gene: TRBJ2-4; clone size: .; CDR3 DNA: TGTGCCAGCAGTTACGAACAAGCGGGGGGGCATCTAGCCAAAAACATTCAGTACTTC; CDR3 protein: CASSYEQAGGHLAKNIQYF
V gene: TRBV2; D gene: .; J gene: TRBJ2-3; clone size: .; CDR3 DNA: TGTGCCAGCAGCAAATCAGGGATCGGCGGGACCGCCCCAGATACGCAGTATTTT; CDR3 protein: CASSKSGIGGTAPDTQYF
V gene: TRBV6-7; D gene: .; J gene: TRBJ2-7; clone size: few; CDR3 DNA: TGTGCCAGCACCAACCCGGAGCCCAAAACGTCCGACGGTGGGTCCTACGAGCAGTACTTC; CDR3 protein: CASTNPEPKTSDGGSYEQYF
V gene: TRBV14; D gene: .; J gene: TRBJ1-1; clone size: .; CDR3 DNA: TGTGCCAGCAGCCAAGACTTCCCTGAGATCAACACTGAAGCTTTCTTT; CDR3 protein: CASSQDFPEINTEAFF
V gene: TRBV6-2/TRBV6-3; D gene: TRBD1; J gene: TRBJ1-2; clone size: .; CDR3 DNA: TGTGCCAGCAGTTCCTGGACAGGGACAGTGGATGGCTACACCTTC; CDR3 protein: CASSSWTGTVDGYTF
V gene: TRBV27; D gene: TRBD1; J gene: TRBJ2-2; clone size: .; CDR3 DNA: TGTGCCAGCAGTAACGACAGGGGGCTTACCGGGGAGCTGTTTTTT; CDR3 protein: CASSNDRGLTGELFF
V gene: TRBV29-1; D gene: TRBD1; J gene: TRBJ2-1; clone size: .; CDR3 DNA: TGCAGCGTAGACCGGGACAGGGTTAACAATGAGCAGTTCTTC; CDR3 protein: CSVDRDRVNNEQFF
V gene: TRBV29-1; D gene: TRBD1; J gene: TRBJ2-7; clone size: .; CDR3 DNA: TGCAGCGTCGGACAGGGGGCAAGCTACGAGCAGTACTTC; CDR3 protein: CSVGQGASYEQYF
V gene: TRBV6-4; D gene: TRBD1; J gene: TRBJ2-1; clone size: .; CDR3 DNA: TGTGCCAGCAGCCGGGGACAGGGCTACTACAATGAGCAGTTCTTC; CDR3 protein: CASSRGQGYYNEQFF
V gene: TRBV6-5; D gene: .; J gene: TRBJ2-7; clone size: .; CDR3 DNA: TGTGCCAGCAGTTACTCGAGTTTCGAGGGTTACGAGCAGTACTTC; CDR3 protein: CASSYSSFEGYEQYF